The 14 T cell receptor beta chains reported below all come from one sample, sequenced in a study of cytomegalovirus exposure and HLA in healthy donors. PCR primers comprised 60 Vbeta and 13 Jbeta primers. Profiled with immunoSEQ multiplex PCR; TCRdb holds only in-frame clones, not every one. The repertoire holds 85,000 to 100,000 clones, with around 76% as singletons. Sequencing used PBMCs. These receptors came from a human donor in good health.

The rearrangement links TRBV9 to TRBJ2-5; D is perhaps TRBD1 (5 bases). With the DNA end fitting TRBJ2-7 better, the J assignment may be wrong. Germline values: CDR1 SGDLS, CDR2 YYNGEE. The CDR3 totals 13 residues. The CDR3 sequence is CASSPTGAYEQYF. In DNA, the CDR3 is TGTGCCAGCAGCCCCACAGGTGCGTACGAGCAGTACTTC.

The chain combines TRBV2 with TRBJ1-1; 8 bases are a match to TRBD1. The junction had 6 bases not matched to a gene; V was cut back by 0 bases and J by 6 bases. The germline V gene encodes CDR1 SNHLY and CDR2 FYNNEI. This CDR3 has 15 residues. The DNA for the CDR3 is TGTGCCAGCAGTGAAGCCAGGGGGCCTGCGGCTGAAGCTTTCTTT. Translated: CASSEARGPAAEAFF.

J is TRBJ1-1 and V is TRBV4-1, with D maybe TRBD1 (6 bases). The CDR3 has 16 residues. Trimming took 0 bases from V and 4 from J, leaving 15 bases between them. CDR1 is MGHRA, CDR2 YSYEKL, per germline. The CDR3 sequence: CASSQEGGRRGTEAFF. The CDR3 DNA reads TGCGCCAGCAGCCAAGAGGGGGGGCGGCGCGGCACTGAAGCTTTCTTT.

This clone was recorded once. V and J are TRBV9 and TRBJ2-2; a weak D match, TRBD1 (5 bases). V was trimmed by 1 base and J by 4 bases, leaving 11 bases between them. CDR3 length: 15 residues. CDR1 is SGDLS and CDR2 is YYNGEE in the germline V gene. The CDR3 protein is CASSVQGRSTGELFF. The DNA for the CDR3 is TGTGCCAGCAGCGTACAGGGTCGTAGCACCGGGGAGCTGTTTTTT.

The CDR3 bases are TGTGCCACCAGCAGCCCTTTTCCTCACAATGAGCAGTTCTTC. Amino acid sequence: CATSSPFPHNEQFF. J is TRBJ2-1 and V is TRBV15; D not certain. Germline assignment: CDR1 LNHNV and CDR2 YYDKDF (reference sequence). Trimming stripped 3 bases from V and 5 bases from J, with 11 bases between. CDR3 length: 14 amino acids.

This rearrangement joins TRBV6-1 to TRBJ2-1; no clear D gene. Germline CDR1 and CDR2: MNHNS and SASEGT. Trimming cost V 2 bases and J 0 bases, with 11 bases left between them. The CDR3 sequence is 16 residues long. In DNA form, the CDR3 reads TGTGCCAGCAGTGAACAACGGTGGAGCTCCTACAATGAGCAGTTCTTC. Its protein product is CASSEQRWSSYNEQFF.

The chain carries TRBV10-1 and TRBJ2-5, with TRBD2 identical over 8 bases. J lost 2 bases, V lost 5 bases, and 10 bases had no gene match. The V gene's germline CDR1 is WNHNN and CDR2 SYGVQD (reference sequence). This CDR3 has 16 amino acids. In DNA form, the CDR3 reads TGCGCCAGCAGTTTAGGAACTAGCGGTCCTCAAGAGACCCAGTACTTC. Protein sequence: CASSLGTSGPQETQYF.

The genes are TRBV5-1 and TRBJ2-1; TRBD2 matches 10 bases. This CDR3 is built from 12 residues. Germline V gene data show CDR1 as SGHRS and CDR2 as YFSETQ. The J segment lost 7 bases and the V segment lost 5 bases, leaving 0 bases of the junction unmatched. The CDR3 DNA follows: TGCGCCAGCAGGACTAGCGGGAATGAGCAGTTCTTC. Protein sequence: CASRTSGNEQFF. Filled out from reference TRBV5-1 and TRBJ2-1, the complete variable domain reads KAGVTQTPRYLIKTRGQQVTLSCSPISGHRSVSWYQQTPGQGLQFLFEYFSETQRNKGNFPGRFSGRQFSNSRSEMNVSTLELGDSALYLCASRTSGNEQFFGPGTRLTVL.

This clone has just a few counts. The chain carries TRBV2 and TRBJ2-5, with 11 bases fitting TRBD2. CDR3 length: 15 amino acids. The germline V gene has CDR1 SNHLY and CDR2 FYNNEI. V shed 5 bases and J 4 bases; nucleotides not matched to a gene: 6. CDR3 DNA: TGTGCCAGCAGTAAGACTAGCGGGGAGGGAGAGACCCAGTACTTC. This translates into CASSKTSGEGETQYF.

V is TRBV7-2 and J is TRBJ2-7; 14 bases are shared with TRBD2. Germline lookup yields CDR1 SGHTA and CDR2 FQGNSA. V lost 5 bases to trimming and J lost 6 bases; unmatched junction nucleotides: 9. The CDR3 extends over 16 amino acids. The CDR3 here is CASSPSLGLAGVEQYF. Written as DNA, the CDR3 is TGTGCCAGCAGCCCGTCATTGGGACTAGCGGGAGTCGAGCAGTACTTC.

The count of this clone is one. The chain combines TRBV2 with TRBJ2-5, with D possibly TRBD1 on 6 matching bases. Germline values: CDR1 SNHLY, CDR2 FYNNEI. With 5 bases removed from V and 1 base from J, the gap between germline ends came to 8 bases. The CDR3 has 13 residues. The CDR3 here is CASSRDIQETQYF. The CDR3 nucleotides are TGTGCCAGCAGTAGGGACATCCAAGAGACCCAGTACTTC.

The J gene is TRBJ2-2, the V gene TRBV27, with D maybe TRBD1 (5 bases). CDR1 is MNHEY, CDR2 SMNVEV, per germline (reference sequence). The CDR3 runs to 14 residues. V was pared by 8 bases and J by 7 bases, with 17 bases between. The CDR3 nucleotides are TGTGCCAGCTCCCTTCAGGCAGGGATCGGGGAGCTGTTTTTT. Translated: CASSLQAGIGELFF.

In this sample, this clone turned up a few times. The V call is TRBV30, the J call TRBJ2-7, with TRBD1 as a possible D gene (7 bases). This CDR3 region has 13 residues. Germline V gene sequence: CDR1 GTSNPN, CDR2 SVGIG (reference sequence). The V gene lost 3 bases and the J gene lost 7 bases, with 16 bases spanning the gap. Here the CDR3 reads CAWRVNRGGEQYF. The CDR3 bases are TGTGCCTGGAGAGTAAACAGGGGAGGTGAGCAGTACTTC.

CDR3 bases: TGCAGCGTTGAGAGACTAGCGGAGGGGGTGGAGACCCAGTACTTC. As protein: CSVERLAEGVETQYF. This chain joins TRBV29-1 and TRBJ2-5, with TRBD2 identical over 9 bases. The germline gives CDR1 SQVTM, CDR2 ANQGSEA. The length of the CDR3 is 15 residues. The V segment lost 3 bases and the J segment 5 bases; nucleotides outside the gene matches: 10.